This TCR beta chain derives from a study of blood T cell repertoires in COVID-19. Study-wide background: The analysed material was cDNA or gDNA that came from T cells, B-cell-depleted T cells, or PBMCs.

The repertoire was sequenced with immunoSEQ multiplex PCR; TCRdb's copy has only in-frame clones and lacks some. The sample lists about 200,000 clones; 87% were seen once. Sequenced input: peripheral blood. The source is a man between 60 and 75 years old who had recovered from COVID-19.

The CDR3 spells CASSERSYGYTF. DNA for the CDR3: TGTGCCAGCAGTGAGAGGTCCTATGGCTACACCTTC. The chain has TRBV2 and TRBJ1-2; D remains ambiguous. The CDR3 runs to 12 residues. CDR1 is SNHLY and CDR2 is FYNNEI in the germline V gene. V was shortened by 3 bases and J by 4 bases, with 6 bases between the two germline ends.